A single T cell receptor (beta chain) is shown here with its context. The data belong to a study of blood T cell repertoires in COVID-19. Method: immunoSEQ multiplex PCR; TCRdb's copy keeps in-frame clones and lacks some. The sample has about 53,000 clones, 90% to 95% seen once. The CDR3 spans 11 residues. Trimming cost V 8 bases and J 6 bases, with 10 bases left between them. The specimen was peripheral blood. The source is a human donor in a cohort sampled during active COVID-19. The chain couples TRBV12-3 or TRBV12-4 to TRBJ2-5; D is possibly TRBD2 (5 bases). Written as DNA, the CDR3 is TGTGCCAGCGCCTTCGGGAAGACCCAGTACTTC. Amino acid sequence: CASAFGKTQYF.